These 13 T cell receptor beta chains originate from one sample sequenced in a study of T cell repertoires in cytomegalovirus infection. One entry per CDR3 protein results from TCRdb running MiXCR on the reads. The sample lists around 300,000 distinct CDR3 sequences; 20% to 30% were seen once. Sequencing was done on a sample of PBMCs. The receptors come from a human donor in good health (CMV status not recorded). Some clones in this sample may be carry-over from other donors' samples.

The table lists this clonotype with a few counts. This chain joins TRBV28 and TRBJ2-7, with TRBD1 identical over 7 bases. CDR3 length: 14 residues. The germline V gene encodes CDR1 MDHEN and CDR2 SYDVKM. Trimming took 2 bases from V and 6 from J; bases not matched to a gene: 7. The CDR3 DNA is TGTGCCAGCAGTTTACCCTTAACAGGGGCCGAGCAGTACTTC. Protein: CASSLPLTGAEQYF.

Only a few counts were recorded for this clonotype. The V and J genes are TRBV30 and TRBJ2-7, with a tentative D call TRBD1 (5 bases). V was pared by 4 bases and J by 3 bases, with 16 bases between. Germline V CDR1 and CDR2: GTSNPN, SVGIG (reference sequence). The CDR3 extends over 14 amino acids. CDR3 residues: CAWNEKDTRYEQYF. DNA for the CDR3: TGTGCCTGGAACGAGAAGGACACCCGCTACGAGCAGTACTTC.

This clonotype was recorded a few times. The chain couples TRBV4-1 to TRBJ2-5, with TRBD2 as a possible D gene (5 bases). Germline loops: CDR1 MGHRA, CDR2 YSYEKL. This CDR3 contains 15 residues. V gave up 2 bases and J gave up 0 bases, with 10 bases separating them. The CDR3 protein is CASSQFGNYQETQYF. CDR3 sequence (DNA): TGCGCCAGCAGCCAATTCGGGAACTACCAAGAGACCCAGTACTTC.

The rearrangement links TRBV5-4 to TRBJ2-1; D is unclear. This CDR3 comprises 12 residues. Trimming pared 0 bases from V and 8 bases from J, leaving 6 bases between. Germline V gene data show CDR1 as SGHNT and CDR2 as YYREEE (reference sequence). The CDR3 DNA is TGTGCCAGCAGCTTGGAGATCCATGAGCAGTTCTTC. Translating gives CASSLEIHEQFF. Variable domain in full (rest from reference TRBV5-4 and TRBJ2-1): ETGVTQSPTHLIKTRGQQVTLRCSSQSGHNTVSWYQQALGQGPQFIFQYYREEENGRGNFPPRFSGLQFPNYSSELNVNALELDDSALYLCASSLEIHEQFFGPGTRLTVL.

This clonotype has at least ten counts. This rearrangement joins TRBV7-2 to TRBJ2-3; D may be TRBD1 or TRBD2 (5 bases each). Germline CDR1 and CDR2: SGHTA and FQGNSA. This CDR3 spans 14 amino acids. V lost 3 bases and J 4 bases, leaving 11 bases between the germline ends. For the CDR3, the DNA is TGTGCCAGCAGCTTCACCAGGGAGCCAGATACGCAGTATTTT. As protein: CASSFTREPDTQYF.

This clonotype was seen a single time. The chain combines TRBV29-1 with TRBJ2-7; a possible D gene is TRBD1 (6 bases). The CDR3 consists of 13 residues. V dropped 1 base and J dropped 4 bases, with 11 bases sitting between them. The germline V gene has CDR1 SQVTM and CDR2 ANQGSEA. The CDR3 DNA reads TGCAGCGTTGAAGCCGTCAGGGGATACGAGCAGTACTTC. Translating gives CSVEAVRGYEQYF.

Ten or more counts support this clonotype. This sequence joins TRBV6-6 and TRBJ1-5; D gene uncertain. Germline V gene data show CDR1 as MNHNY and CDR2 as SVGAGI (reference sequence). Between the trimmed V and J ends, which lost 4 bases and 0 bases, there was a span of 7 bases. The CDR3 covers 14 residues. The CDR3 DNA reads as TGTGCCAGCAGTTCCTGGGTTAGCAATCAGCCCCAGCATTTT. Amino acids: CASSSWVSNQPQHF.

In its sample, this clonotype was seen a few times. The V call is TRBV6-2 or TRBV6-3, the J call TRBJ2-2; 12 bases fit TRBD1. The germline CDR1 and CDR2 sequences are MNHEY and SVGEGT. The length of the CDR3 is 19 residues. V gave up 0 bases and J gave up 1 base; unmatched junction bases: 6. The CDR3 loop is CASSYSGTGGFRNTGELFF. The CDR3 nucleotides are TGTGCCAGCAGTTACTCCGGGACAGGGGGCTTCCGGAACACCGGGGAGCTGTTTTTT.

This clonotype was counted at least ten times. The CDR3 reads CASSFVGGVNEQFF. CDR3 DNA sequence: TGTGCCAGCAGCTTTGTGGGAGGGGTGAATGAGCAGTTCTTC. V and J are TRBV7-2 and TRBJ2-1, with 7 bases aligning to TRBD2. The CDR3 loop spans 14 amino acids. Germline V CDR1 and CDR2: SGHTA, FQGNSA. V shed 3 bases and J 7 bases; nucleotides not matched to a gene: 6.

This clonotype was seen a few times. V gene TRBV29-1 combines with J gene TRBJ2-6, with D unclear. The CDR3 covers 17 residues. CDR1 is SQVTM, CDR2 ANQGSEA, per germline. The V gene lost 7 bases and the J gene lost 0 bases, with 19 bases spanning the gap. This CDR3 is CSAEGLQVGSGANVLTF. The CDR3 DNA is TGCAGCGCCGAAGGATTGCAGGTCGGCTCTGGGGCCAACGTCCTGACTTTC.

This rearrangement joins TRBV20-1 to TRBJ1-5, with D possibly being TRBD1 (6 bases). The V and J ends lost 5 bases and 7 bases respectively, with 15 bases between them. This CDR3 is built from 13 residues. CDR1 is DFQATT and CDR2 is SNEGSKA in the germline V gene (reference sequence). CDR3 region: CSARGGELQPQHF. CDR3 in DNA: TGCAGTGCTCGAGGGGGGGAGCTCCAGCCCCAGCATTTT.

V gene TRBV7-2 combines with J gene TRBJ1-2; 9 bases agree with TRBD1. CDR3 length: 14 amino acids. Germline V lookup: CDR1 SGHTA, CDR2 FQGNSA. The junction had 5 bases not matched to a gene; V was cut back by 5 bases and J by 4 bases. This CDR3 reads CASSAGQGGYGYTF. The CDR3 nucleotides read TGTGCCAGCAGCGCGGGACAGGGAGGCTATGGCTACACCTTC.

In this sample, this clonotype turned up a few times. This chain links TRBV12-3 or TRBV12-4 with TRBJ1-3, with no clear D. V shed 5 bases and J shed 4 bases, with 15 bases lying between them. This CDR3 has 15 residues. The CDR3 here is CASSRREAQGNTIYF. The CDR3 region has the DNA TGTGCCAGCAGTCGCCGGGAGGCCCAAGGAAACACCATATATTTT.